The following is a TCR beta chain sequence with its context. The target of this receptor is not known. Base qualities were left out, and no much larger clone turns up one base away. The library was built by means of the immunoSEQ multiplex PCR assay. The multiplex PCR relied on a mix of 60 forward primers for TCR Vbeta segments and 13 reverse primers for TCR Jbeta segments. The CDR3 region of rearranged TCR beta genes was amplified from genomic DNA by a multiplex PCR assay. On the Illumina HiSeq System, the amplified TCR beta libraries were sequenced as 87-base-pair reads. In the paper's pipeline: A later analysis counted approximately 74 million unique TCR beta chains across the 666 repertoires, and 9.5 million to 11 million of these chains were shared by at least two donors. To remove PCR and sequencing errors, raw reads were error-corrected and collapsed into unique sequences using a nearest-neighbor algorithm that merged closely related sequences. V, D and J gene segments were assigned by aligning CDR3 sequences to IMGT reference sequences. Each retained sequence needed at least a six-nucleotide match to both a V gene segment and a J gene segment. A rearrangement was called productive if the CDR3 had no stop codons and remained in frame with V and J, and every other rearrangement was called non-productive. Following IMGT convention, CDR3 was defined as the stretch from the second conserved V-encoded cysteine up to the conserved J-encoded phenylalanine. The earlier analysis of 450 to 750 of the donors excluded any sequence lacking an unambiguous match to a single V gene segment. In an earlier analysis of approximately 590 of the donors, V segments were called functional above 56.7% productive rearrangements and were called segregating when the between-donor standard deviation exceeded 5%. A statistical classification framework was developed to diagnose cytomegalovirus status using the catalog of TCR beta chain sequences. V and J gene assignment, in a later analysis, came from comparing TCR nucleotide sequences with IMGT/GENE-DB human TR gene sequences. The TCRdist pipeline was used in a later analysis to assign CDR3 sequences and most-parsimonious VDJ recombination scenarios. A later analysis defined each TCR beta chain by its CDR3 amino acid sequence plus V-gene family, and excluded reads lacking a unique V-gene family. To address suspected cross-contamination and a sequencing artifact, a later analysis removed 550 to 750 highly shared, low-generation-probability nucleotide sequences. A later analysis calculated a clonal expansion index for each public chain from normalized within-repertoire ranks of inferred template counts. Generation probabilities in a later analysis came from a VDJ recombination model fitted to out-of-frame rearrangements, and those results were checked against IGoR. Hypergeometric tests were used in a later analysis to score TCR-TCR, TCR-HLA and TCR-CMV co-occurrence, with a repertoire-size bias correction applied to the TCR pairs. In a later analysis, false discovery rates were estimated by permuting HLA or CMV assignments 20 times. In a later analysis, co-occurring TCRs were grouped with DBSCAN, and TCRdist sequence similarity was added when clustering was performed within HLA-allele-positive subsets. Repertoires with fewer than 30,000 or more than 120,000 public chains, plus five repertoires with anomalous nucleotide sharing, were excluded from co-occurrence clustering. In its TCRdb copy, this immuneACCESS table keeps in-frame sequences only and misses some clones. Where compared with another copy, unresolved V genes explain less than half of these, and the others have no known cause. That table is the source of V, J and clone size, and D and trimming were worked out from the DNA. This sample gives some 160,000 clones in total; approximately 77% of them show up just once. The ten largest account for under 2.5% of the sample.

This sample is drawn from a study of cytomegalovirus exposure and HLA in healthy donors (dated 2017 in TCRdb). Regarding the complete study: According to an earlier analysis of 587 of the donors, 150 million to 200 million T cells yielded 120 million or so unique TCR beta sequences and less than 300 Gb of sequence data. The number of typed donors differed by locus: about 620-640 for A, B, C, DRB1 and DQB1; about 520 for DQA1; 606 for DPA1; and around 470 for DPB1. A later genetic analysis used genome-wide SNP genotypes for 398 of the 666 donors, treating that subset as a discovery cohort. In an earlier analysis of 550 to 700 of the donors, high-throughput TCR beta sequencing was used to judge whether each TCR beta V gene segment behaved as functional or pseudogenic. The genetic ancestry cluster associated with self-reported Caucasian donors included roughly four fifths of the roughly 390 genotyped donors. Donor age, sex, ethnicity and CMV serostatus were collected together with the repertoire data. About 280 gigabases of sequencing data and tens of millions of unique TCR sequences were included in an early release covering roughly 700 HLA-typed donors. All discovery cohort repertoires had been generated on a single sequencing platform. Among almost 400 genotyped donors of the cohort, an average of roughly 240,000 unique TCR beta nucleotide sequences were sequenced per donor, roughly 18% of them non-productive. The aim of the study was to test whether cataloging public T cell receptors could identify signatures of past pathogen exposure. Roughly five DR-DQ haplotypes were handled as single units for association and clustering, since linkage in the cohort was strong. Along with the approximately 650-subject first cohort, a separate validation cohort of over 90 different subjects was used. The study profiled the T cell repertoires of under 850 subjects by immunosequencing and related them to cytomegalovirus serostatus. In a later analysis, previously published TCR beta repertoires from 500 to 750 donors were re-analyzed and high-resolution HLA genotyping was added so that TCR occurrence patterns could be studied. To predict cytomegalovirus infection status, the study combined high-throughput TCR immunosequencing, statistical association of individual TCRs with disease status, and machine learning. HLA typing included class I and class II loci at four-digit resolution. The later analysis used no new phenotypic data to find candidate immune exposures, relying instead on TCR beta sequences and their occurrence across donors. What the work shows at the level of the full study, not this receptor alone: The study gave a list of about 160 TCR beta chains associated with cytomegalovirus. Because counts were too low, 15 to 20 rarely observed V segments, including chromosome 9 orphons, were excluded from the earlier analysis of 587 of the donors. In this cohort, only TCR beta chains were sequenced, and detectable features were limited by the absence of alpha or paired-chain data. In a later analysis, TCR association rates were found to vary across HLA loci, with the most associated TCRs seen for DRB1 alleles and the fewest for HLA-C alleles. Most TCR sequences were observed very rarely across donors, whereas some public TCRs were present in many individuals. At a false discovery rate of 0.05, a later analysis linked roughly 17,000 TCR beta sequences to specific HLA alleles. A further reported finding was that TCR beta sequences accurately predicted the HLA-A and HLA-B alleles for most subjects in the first cohort. An earlier analysis of 587 of the donors showed that most TCR beta V segments appeared in productive rearrangements either about 87% or about 30% of the time, which broadly matched IMGT annotations. In a later analysis, most CMV-associated TCR beta chains were found to appear HLA-restricted, with HLA associations seemingly driven largely by CMV exposure. Correlated functional status among segregating V segments might be attributable to linkage disequilibrium, but an unknown experimental factor could not be ruled out. Compared with equally common non-associated chains, HLA-associated TCR beta chains in a later analysis were more clonally expanded and had lower generation probabilities. The authors suggested that the approach could potentially be generalized to other disease states and immunological phenotypes. V-gene and J-gene trimming of TCR beta chains was associated with a missense DCLRE1C variant in a later genetic analysis, and the association was replicated in an independent cohort. When HLA alleles, especially DR and DQ, strongly co-occurred, attributing TCR associations to individual alleles was difficult. HLA typing was unavailable for some donors at each locus, so association tests used only the typed subset. For the cohort, immune exposure information was limited to CMV serostatus. The classifier was reported to diagnose cytomegalovirus status with high specificity and sensitivity in both the original and validation cohorts. Compared with the approximately 600-donor mean, donors in an Asian-associated ancestry cluster had fewer N-insertions in productive TCRs, according to a later genetic analysis. The presence/absence analyses assumed that sequencing depth was roughly uniform across donors, and that assumption may not be true. According to a later analysis, parvovirus B19, influenza, CMV and Epstein-Barr virus appeared linked to several top co-occurrence clusters. A cluster of highly shared sequence variants was judged likely to be a technical artifact of the sequencing pipeline. A few of the identified cytomegalovirus-associated TCR beta chains were confirmed in vitro to be specific for cytomegalovirus antigens.

The cohort consisted of 666 healthy bone marrow donors. All cohort members were sampled while nominally healthy, although unrecorded immune exposures were likely present. The donor tested CMV seropositive, placing the donor among the 310 or so seropositive members of the cohort. A peripheral blood sample was collected from each donor, and TCR beta sequencing was performed on peripheral blood mononuclear cells. The Qiagen DNeasy Blood Extraction Kit was used to extract genomic DNA from the blood cell samples. Sample: PBMCs. This sequence originates from a man aged 50-60 years in good health and CMV-seropositive.

The CDR3 in this case is CASSEGTDGNQPQHF. Read as DNA, the sequence is TGTGCCAGCAGTGAGGGGACAGACGGCAATCAGCCCCAGCATTTT. Here the chain combines TRBV2 and TRBJ1-5; the central 7 bases match TRBD1. Taken from cysteine to phenylalanine, the CDR3 has 15 residues. This entry keeps only the CDR3 DNA: 45 bases, framed from base 1. From a lookup of the germline V gene, CDR1 and CDR2 are SNHLY and FYNNEI. V lost 3 bases and J lost 2 bases, and the count of bases not matched to a germline gene is 4.